This TCR beta chain emerged from a study of vaccination and CD4 T cells after COVID-19. The V segment lost 5 bases and the J segment 5 bases; nucleotides outside the gene matches: 12. The CDR3 spans 17 residues. CDR1 is MNHNS, CDR2 SASEGT, per germline. Treatment defined: 10-day PBMC culture with coronavirus spike peptide pools or control peptides (ViraFEST assay). With the Oncomine TCR Beta short-read assay, DNA from cultured CD4+ T cells was sequenced. MiXCR, applied by TCRdb to the PCR reads, yields one record per CDR3 protein. The table records more than 2,500 distinct CDR3 sequences, approximately 49% of them present only once. The table lists this clonotype with a count of one. The antigen remains undetermined.

The receptor was derived from a human donor who had recovered from COVID-19. Sequencing used CD4+ T cells from blood, cultured in vitro. The rearrangement links TRBV6-1 to TRBJ2-2; 9 bases agree with TRBD1. The CDR3 DNA is TGTGCCAGCAGTAATTACAGGGGGCGGGAAGTGACCGGGGAGCTGTTTTTT. Its translation is CASSNYRGREVTGELFF.